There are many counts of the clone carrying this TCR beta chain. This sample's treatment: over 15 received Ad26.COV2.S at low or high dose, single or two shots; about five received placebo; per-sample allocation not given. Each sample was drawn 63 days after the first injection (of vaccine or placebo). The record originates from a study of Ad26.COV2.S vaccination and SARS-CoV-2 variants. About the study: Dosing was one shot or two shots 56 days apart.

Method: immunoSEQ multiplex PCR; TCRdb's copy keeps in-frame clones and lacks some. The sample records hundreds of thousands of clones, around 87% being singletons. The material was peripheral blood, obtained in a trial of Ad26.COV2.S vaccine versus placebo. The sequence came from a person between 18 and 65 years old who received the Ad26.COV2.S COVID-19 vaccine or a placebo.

This chain's CDR3 is CSASGLVSYEQYF. CDR3 DNA sequence: TGCAGTGCTAGTGGGCTAGTATCCTACGAGCAGTACTTC. The gene calls are TRBV20-1 and TRBJ2-7; unclear D gene. The CDR3 covers 13 residues. CDR1 is DFQATT, CDR2 SNEGSKA, per germline (reference sequence). V gave up 3 bases and J gave up 1 base, with 10 bases separating them.